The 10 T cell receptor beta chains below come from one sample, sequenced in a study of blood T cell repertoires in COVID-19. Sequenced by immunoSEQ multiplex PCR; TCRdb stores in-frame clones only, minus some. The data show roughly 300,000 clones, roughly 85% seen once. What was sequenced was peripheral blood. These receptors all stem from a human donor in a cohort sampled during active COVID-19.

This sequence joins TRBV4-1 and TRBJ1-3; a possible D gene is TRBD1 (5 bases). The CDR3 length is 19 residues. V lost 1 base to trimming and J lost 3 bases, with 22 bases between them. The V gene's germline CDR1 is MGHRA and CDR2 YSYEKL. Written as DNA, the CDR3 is TGCGCCAGCAGCCAAGTTTGGGGGGTAGGGGTAGGGAGTGGAAACACCATATATTTT. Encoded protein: CASSQVWGVGVGSGNTIYF.

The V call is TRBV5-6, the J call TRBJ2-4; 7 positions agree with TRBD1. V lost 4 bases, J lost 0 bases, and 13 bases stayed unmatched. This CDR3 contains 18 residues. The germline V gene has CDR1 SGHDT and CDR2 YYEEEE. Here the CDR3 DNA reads TGTGCCAGCAGCCCGGGACAGCTGACTCTTCAAGCCAAAAACATTCAGTACTTC. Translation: CASSPGQLTLQAKNIQYF.

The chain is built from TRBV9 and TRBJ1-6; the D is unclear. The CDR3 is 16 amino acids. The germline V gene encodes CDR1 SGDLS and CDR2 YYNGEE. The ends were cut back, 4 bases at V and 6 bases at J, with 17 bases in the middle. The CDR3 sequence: CASSLDARVPNSPLHF. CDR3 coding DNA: TGTGCCAGCAGCCTAGACGCGCGGGTCCCTAATTCACCCCTCCACTTT. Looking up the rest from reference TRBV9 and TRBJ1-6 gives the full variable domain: DSGVTQTPKHLITATGQRVTLRCSPRSGDLSVYWYQQSLDQGLQFLIQYYNGEERAKGNILERFSAQQFPDLHSELNLSSLELGDSALYFCASSLDARVPNSPLHFGNGTRLTVT.

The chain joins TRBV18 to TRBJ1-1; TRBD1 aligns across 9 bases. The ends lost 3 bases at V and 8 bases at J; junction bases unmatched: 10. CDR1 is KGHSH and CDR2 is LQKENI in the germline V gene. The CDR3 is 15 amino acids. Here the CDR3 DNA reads TGTGCCAGCTCACCGTCGGGACAGGGAAGGGCCGAAGCTTTCTTT. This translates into CASSPSGQGRAEAFF.

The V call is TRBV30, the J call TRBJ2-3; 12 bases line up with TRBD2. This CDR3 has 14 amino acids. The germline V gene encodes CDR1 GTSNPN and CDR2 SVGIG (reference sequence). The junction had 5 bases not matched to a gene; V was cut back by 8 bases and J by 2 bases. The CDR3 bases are TGTGCCACCACTAGCGGGGGGAACACAGATACGCAGTATTTT. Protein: CATTSGGNTDTQYF.

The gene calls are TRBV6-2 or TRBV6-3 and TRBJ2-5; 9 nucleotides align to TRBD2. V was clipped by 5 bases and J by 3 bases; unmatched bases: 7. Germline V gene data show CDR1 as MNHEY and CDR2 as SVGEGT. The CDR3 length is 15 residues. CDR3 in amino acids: CASSRAGGIKETQYF. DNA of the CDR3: TGTGCCAGCAGTCGGGCGGGGGGGATAAAAGAGACCCAGTACTTC.

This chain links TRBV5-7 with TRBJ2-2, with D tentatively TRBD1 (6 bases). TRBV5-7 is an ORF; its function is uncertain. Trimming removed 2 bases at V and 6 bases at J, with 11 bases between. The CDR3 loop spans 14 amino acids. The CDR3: CASSFYREAGELFF. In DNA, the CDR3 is TGTGCCAGCAGCTTCTACAGGGAAGCCGGGGAGCTGTTTTTT.

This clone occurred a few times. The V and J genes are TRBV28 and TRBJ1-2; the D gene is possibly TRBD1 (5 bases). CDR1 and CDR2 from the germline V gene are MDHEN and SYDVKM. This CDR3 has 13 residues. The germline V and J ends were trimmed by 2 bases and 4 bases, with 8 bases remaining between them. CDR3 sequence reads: CASSLSRAYGYTF. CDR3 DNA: TGTGCCAGCAGTTTAAGCAGGGCCTATGGCTACACCTTC.

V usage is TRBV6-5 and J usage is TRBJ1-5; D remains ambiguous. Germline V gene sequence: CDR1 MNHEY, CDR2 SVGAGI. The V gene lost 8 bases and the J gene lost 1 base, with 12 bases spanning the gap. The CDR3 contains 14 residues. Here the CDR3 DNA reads TGTGCCAGCGGAGGTGTCTTCAGCAATCAGCCCCAGCATTTT. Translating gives CASGGVFSNQPQHF.

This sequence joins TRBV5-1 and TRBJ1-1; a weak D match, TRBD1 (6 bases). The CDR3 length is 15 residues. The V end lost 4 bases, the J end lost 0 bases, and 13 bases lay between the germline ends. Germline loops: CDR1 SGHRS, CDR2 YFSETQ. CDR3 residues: CASSQEGGLNTEAFF. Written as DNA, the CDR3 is TGCGCCAGCAGCCAAGAGGGGGGGTTGAACACTGAAGCTTTCTTT.